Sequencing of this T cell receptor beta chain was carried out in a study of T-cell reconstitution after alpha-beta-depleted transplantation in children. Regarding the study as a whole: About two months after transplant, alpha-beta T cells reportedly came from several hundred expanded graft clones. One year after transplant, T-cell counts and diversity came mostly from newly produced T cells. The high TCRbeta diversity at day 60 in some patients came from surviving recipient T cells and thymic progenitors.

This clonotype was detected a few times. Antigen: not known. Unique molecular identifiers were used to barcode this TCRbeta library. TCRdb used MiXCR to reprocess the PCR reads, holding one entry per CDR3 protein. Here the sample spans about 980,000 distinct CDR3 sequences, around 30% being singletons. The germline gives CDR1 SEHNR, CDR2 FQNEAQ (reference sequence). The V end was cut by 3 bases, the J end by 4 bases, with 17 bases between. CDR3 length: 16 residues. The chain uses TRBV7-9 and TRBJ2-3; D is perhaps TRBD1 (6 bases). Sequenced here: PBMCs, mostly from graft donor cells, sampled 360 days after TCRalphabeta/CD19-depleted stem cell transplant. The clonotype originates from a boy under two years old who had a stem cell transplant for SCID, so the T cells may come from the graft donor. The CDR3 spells CASSFSRRRGPDTQYF. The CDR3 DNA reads TGTGCCAGCAGCTTTTCCCGTCGCAGGGGCCCAGATACGCAGTATTTT.